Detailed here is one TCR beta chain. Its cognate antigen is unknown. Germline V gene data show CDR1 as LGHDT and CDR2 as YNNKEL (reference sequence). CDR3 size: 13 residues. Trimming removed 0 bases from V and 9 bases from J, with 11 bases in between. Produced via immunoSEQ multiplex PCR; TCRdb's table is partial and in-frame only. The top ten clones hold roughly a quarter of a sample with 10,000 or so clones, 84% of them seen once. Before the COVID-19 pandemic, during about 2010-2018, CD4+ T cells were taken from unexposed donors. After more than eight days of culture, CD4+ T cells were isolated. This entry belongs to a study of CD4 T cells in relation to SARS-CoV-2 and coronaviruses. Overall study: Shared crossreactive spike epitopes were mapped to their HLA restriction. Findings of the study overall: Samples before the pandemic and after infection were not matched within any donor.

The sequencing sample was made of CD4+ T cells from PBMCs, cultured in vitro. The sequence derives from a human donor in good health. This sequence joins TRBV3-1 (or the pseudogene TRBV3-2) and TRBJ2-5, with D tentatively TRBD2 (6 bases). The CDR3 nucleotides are TGTGCCAGCAGCCAAGATACCCCGGGGGCCCAGTACTTC. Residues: CASSQDTPGAQYF.